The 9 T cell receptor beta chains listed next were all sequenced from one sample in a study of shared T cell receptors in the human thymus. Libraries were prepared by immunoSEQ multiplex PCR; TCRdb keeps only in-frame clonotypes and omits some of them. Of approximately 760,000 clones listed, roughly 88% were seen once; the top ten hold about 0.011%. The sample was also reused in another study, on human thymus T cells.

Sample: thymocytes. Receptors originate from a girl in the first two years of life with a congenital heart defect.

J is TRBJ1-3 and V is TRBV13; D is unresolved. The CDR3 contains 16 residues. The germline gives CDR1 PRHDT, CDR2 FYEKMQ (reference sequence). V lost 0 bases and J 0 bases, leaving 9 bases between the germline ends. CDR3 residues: CASSLGLVLSGNTIYF. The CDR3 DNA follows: TGTGCCAGCAGCTTAGGCCTCGTTCTCTCTGGAAACACCATATATTTT.

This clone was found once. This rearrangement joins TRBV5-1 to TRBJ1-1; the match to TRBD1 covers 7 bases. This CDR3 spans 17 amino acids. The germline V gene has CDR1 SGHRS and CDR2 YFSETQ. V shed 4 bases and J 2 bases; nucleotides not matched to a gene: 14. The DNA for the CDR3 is TGCGCCAGCAGCCCCCCTAAAGGGACAGCTAAAAACACTGAAGCTTTCTTT. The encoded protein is CASSPPKGTAKNTEAFF.

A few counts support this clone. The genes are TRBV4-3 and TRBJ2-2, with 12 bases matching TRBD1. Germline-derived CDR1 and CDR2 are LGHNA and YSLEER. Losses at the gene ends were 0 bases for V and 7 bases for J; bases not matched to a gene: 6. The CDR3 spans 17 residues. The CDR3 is CASSQEGQGARNGELFF. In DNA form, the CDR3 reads TGCGCCAGCAGCCAAGAGGGACAGGGGGCGCGAAACGGGGAGCTGTTTTTT.

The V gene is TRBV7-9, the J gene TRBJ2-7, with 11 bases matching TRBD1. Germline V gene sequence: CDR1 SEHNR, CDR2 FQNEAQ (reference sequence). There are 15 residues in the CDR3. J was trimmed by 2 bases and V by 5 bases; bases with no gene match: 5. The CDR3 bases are TGTGCCAGCAGCCTAGGGACAGGGGGGGCCTACGAGCAGTACTTC. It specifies CASSLGTGGAYEQYF.

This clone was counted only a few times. The CDR3 sequence: CASRLKTRDEKLFF. As DNA, the CDR3 is TGTGCCAGCAGATTAAAAACTCGAGATGAAAAACTGTTTTTT. The chain is built from TRBV7-8 and TRBJ1-4; D not certain. The CDR3 covers 14 residues. The ends were cut back, 6 bases at V and 6 bases at J, with 14 bases in the middle. The germline V gene has CDR1 SGHVS and CDR2 FQNEAQ.

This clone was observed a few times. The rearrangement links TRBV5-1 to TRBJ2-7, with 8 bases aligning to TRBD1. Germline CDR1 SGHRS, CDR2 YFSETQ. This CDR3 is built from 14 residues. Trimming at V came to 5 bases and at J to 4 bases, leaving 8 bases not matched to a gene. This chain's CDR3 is CASRFDRGWYEQYF. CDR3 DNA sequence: TGCGCCAGCAGGTTCGACAGGGGATGGTACGAGCAGTACTTC.

The CDR3 reads CASSLALGTPLNQPQHF. The CDR3 DNA reads as TGTGCCAGCAGCTTAGCGTTAGGGACACCCCTTAATCAGCCCCAGCATTTT. The genes are TRBV7-2 and TRBJ1-5, with D possibly TRBD1 on 6 matching bases. Trimming shortened V by 0 bases and J by 4 bases, and 16 bases separated the two germline ends. Germline assignment: CDR1 SGHTA and CDR2 FQGNSA. This CDR3 is 17 amino acids long.

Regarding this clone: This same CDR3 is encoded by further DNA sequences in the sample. The CDR3 sequence: CASSPGTANTEAFF. The CDR3 DNA follows: TGTGCCAGCAGTCCCGGGACAGCTAACACTGAAGCTTTCTTT. The chain links TRBV27 to TRBJ1-1; 7 positions match TRBD1. The CDR3 covers 14 residues. The V gene end was trimmed by 5 bases and the J gene end by 2 bases; junction bases not matched to a gene: 5. Germline assignment: CDR1 MNHEY and CDR2 SMNVEV (reference sequence).

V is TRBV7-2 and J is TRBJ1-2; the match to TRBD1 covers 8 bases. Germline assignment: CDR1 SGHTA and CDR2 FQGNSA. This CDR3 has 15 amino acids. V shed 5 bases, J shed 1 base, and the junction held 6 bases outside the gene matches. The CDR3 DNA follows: TGTGCCAGCAGCATACGGACAGGGCGTAACTATGGCTACACCTTC. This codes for CASSIRTGRNYGYTF.